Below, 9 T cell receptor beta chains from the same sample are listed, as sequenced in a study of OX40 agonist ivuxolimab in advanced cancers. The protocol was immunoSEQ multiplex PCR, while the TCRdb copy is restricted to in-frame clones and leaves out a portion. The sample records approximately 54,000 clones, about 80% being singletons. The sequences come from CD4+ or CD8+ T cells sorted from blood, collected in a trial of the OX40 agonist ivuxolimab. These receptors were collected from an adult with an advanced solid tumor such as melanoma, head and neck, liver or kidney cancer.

CDR3 bases: TGTGCCAGCAGCGTAGGGCCCTTTTTAGGGGGATCTACTTACAATGAGCAGTTCTTC. Amino acid sequence: CASSVGPFLGGSTYNEQFF. V and J are TRBV9 and TRBJ2-1; D might be TRBD1 (6 bases). CDR3 length: 19 amino acids. CDR1 and CDR2 (germline): SGDLS, YYNGEE. The V end lost 0 bases, the J end lost 4 bases, and 23 bases lay between the germline ends.

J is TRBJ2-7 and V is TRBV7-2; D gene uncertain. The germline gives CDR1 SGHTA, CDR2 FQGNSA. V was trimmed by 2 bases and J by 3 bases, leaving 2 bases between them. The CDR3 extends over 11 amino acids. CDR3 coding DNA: TGTGCCAGCAGCTTAAGCTACGAGCAGTACTTC. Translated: CASSLSYEQYF.

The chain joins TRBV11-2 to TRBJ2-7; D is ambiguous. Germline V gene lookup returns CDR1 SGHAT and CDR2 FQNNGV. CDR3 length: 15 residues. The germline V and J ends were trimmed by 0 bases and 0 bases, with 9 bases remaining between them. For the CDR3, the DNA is TGTGCCAGCAGCTTAGATCCAGGTAGCTCCTACGAGCAGTACTTC. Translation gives CASSLDPGSSYEQYF.

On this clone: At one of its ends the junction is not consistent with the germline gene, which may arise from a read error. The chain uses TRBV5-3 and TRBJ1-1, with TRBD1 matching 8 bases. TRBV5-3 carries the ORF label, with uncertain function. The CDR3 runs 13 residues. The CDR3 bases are TGTGCCAGCAGCTTACAGGGGGGTACTGAAGCTTTCTTT. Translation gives CASSLQGGTEAFF.

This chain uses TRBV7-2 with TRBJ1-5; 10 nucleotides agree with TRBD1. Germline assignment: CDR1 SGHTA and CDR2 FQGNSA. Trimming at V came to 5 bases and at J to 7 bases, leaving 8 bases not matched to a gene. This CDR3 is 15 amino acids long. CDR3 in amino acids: CASSRGTGVGQPQHF. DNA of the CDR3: TGTGCCAGCAGCCGAGGGACAGGGGTGGGCCAGCCCCAGCATTTT.

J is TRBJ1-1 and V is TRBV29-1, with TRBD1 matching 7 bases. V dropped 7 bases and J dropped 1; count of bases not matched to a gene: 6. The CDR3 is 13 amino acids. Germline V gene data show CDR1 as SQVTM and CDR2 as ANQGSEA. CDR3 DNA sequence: TGCAGCGCAAGGACAGGCGCGAACACTGAAGCTTTCTTT. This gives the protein CSARTGANTEAFF.

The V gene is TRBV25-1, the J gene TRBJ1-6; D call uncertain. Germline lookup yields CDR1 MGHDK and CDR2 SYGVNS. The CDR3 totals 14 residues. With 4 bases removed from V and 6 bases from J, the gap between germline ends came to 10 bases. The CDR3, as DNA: TGTGCCAGCAGTGTGACCCCCAGTAATTCACCCCTCCACTTT. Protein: CASSVTPSNSPLHF.

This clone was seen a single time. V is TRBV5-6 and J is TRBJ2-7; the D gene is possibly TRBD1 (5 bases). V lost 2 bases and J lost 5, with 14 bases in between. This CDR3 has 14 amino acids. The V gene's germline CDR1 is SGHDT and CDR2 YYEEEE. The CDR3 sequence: CASSFGPTDHEQYF. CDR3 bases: TGTGCCAGCAGCTTTGGGCCGACAGACCACGAGCAGTACTTC. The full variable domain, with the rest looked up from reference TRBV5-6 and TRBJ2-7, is DAGVTQSPTHLIKTRGQQVTLRCSPKSGHDTVSWYQQALGQGPQFIFQYYEEEERQRGNFPDRFSGHQFPNYSSELNVNALLLGDSALYLCASSFGPTDHEQYFGPGTRLTVT.

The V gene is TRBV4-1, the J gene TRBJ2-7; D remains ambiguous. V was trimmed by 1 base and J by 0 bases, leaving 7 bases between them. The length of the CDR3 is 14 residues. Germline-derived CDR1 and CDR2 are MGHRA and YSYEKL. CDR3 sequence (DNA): TGCGCCAGCAGCCAAGCGACGGCCTCCTACGAGCAGTACTTC. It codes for CASSQATASYEQYF.